This section outlines one TCR beta chain sequence together with its context. The target antigen is unknown. These data are taken from a study of shared clonotypes between healthy human individuals. CDR1 and CDR2 from the germline V gene are LNHDA and SQIVND (reference sequence). The CDR3 contains 15 residues. J gave up 4 bases and V 6 bases, and 9 bases lay outside the gene matches. Naive CD8 cells lacked CD45RO, underwent positive selection for CCR7 and left out terminally differentiated effector memory CD45RA+ cells. Broader study findings: Sequencing depth was predicted to influence how clonotypes are shared among donors.

Profiled with immunoSEQ multiplex PCR; TCRdb holds only in-frame clones, not every one. The sample shows roughly 2.1 million clones, 93% of them seen only once. The TCR sequence derives from a man between 18 and 29 years old in good health. Some clones in this sample may be carry-over from other donors' samples. Sequences were obtained from naive CD8+ T cells from PBMCs. The chain uses TRBV19 and TRBJ2-3, with 8 bases aligning to TRBD1. The CDR3 here is CASSKDREGPDTQYF. CDR3 nucleotides: TGTGCCAGTAGCAAGGACAGGGAAGGTCCAGATACGCAGTATTTT.